This record looks at one T cell receptor beta chain sequence and its context. This entry is derived from a study of blood T cell repertoires in COVID-19. Across the whole study: Whether acute or convalescent, the COVID-19 samples came from the United States, Italy and Spain. Nucleic acid was either cDNA or gDNA, and it came from T cells, B-cell-depleted T cells, or PBMCs.

Germline CDR1 and CDR2: KGHSH and LQKENI. The CDR3 totals 14 residues. J gave up 3 bases and V 4 bases, and 4 bases lay outside the gene matches. Per the study methods: Nucleated cell number was recorded as an estimate derived from reference gene primer amplification. Assay: immunoSEQ multiplex PCR; the TCRdb copy retains only in-frame clones and omits some. D and trimming were read from the DNA, whereas the V and J calls and clone size are those reported in that table. The table includes a few hundred thousand clones, approximately 82% detected once. Sequencing used peripheral blood. This TCR was sampled from a woman aged 18-35 years with acute or convalescent COVID-19. J is TRBJ2-3 and V is TRBV18; 7 bases fit TRBD2. CDR3 loop: CASSRGTTTDTQYF. The CDR3, as DNA: TGTGCCAGCTCACGGGGGACTACGACAGATACGCAGTATTTT.